One sample yielded the 21 T cell receptor beta chains listed below, sequenced in a study of Ad26.COV2.S vaccination and SARS-CoV-2 variants. Using immunoSEQ multiplex PCR, the repertoire was profiled, and TCRdb retains in-frame clones only, with some absent. The sample consists of 350,000 to 450,000 clones, approximately 90% of them appearing once. Sequences were derived from peripheral blood, sampled after recovery from COVID-19. The receptors shown here come from a human donor who had recovered from COVID-19.

This sequence joins TRBV5-1 and TRBJ1-2, with TRBD1 as a possible D gene (5 bases). Trimming cost V 0 bases and J 0 bases, with 18 bases left between them. The length of the CDR3 is 18 residues. Per germline, CDR1 SGHRS and CDR2 YFSETQ. The CDR3 DNA follows: TGCGCCAGCAGCTTGGGGAGGGACGTCCTCCACTCTAACTATGGCTACACCTTC. Its translation is CASSLGRDVLHSNYGYTF.

This clone was detected only once. The rearrangement joins TRBV19 to TRBJ2-7; 7 bases map to TRBD2. The CDR3 totals 15 residues. V lost 6 bases to trimming and J lost 0 bases; unmatched junction nucleotides: 8. From germline, CDR1 is LNHDA and CDR2 SQIVND (reference sequence). The CDR3 DNA is TGTGCCAGTAGCCAGGGAGGGGCCCGCTCCTACGAGCAGTACTTC. Translation: CASSQGGARSYEQYF. The full variable domain, rest sourced from reference TRBV19 and TRBJ2-7, is DGGITQSPKYLFRKEGQNVTLSCEQNLNHDAMYWYRQDPGQGLRLIYYSQIVNDFQKGDIAEGYSVSREKKESFPLTVTSAQKNPTAFYLCASSQGGARSYEQYFGPGTRLTVT.

The V gene is TRBV4-1, the J gene TRBJ2-7, with 8 bases aligning to TRBD2. Trimming cost V 4 bases and J 0 bases; bases outside gene matches: 2. The CDR3 spans 14 residues. Germline CDR1 is MGHRA and CDR2 is YSYEKL. CDR3 protein: CASSRLANSYEQYF. The CDR3 bases are TGCGCCAGCAGCCGACTAGCGAACTCCTACGAGCAGTACTTC.

The V gene is TRBV5-1, the J gene TRBJ2-7; D may be TRBD1 or TRBD2 (5 bases each). Germline V CDR1 and CDR2: SGHRS, YFSETQ. The CDR3 has 13 amino acids. Trimming pared 4 bases from V and 3 bases from J, leaving 11 bases between. This CDR3 is CASSVRDGYEQYF. CDR3 sequence (DNA): TGCGCCAGCAGCGTCCGGGACGGCTACGAGCAGTACTTC.

The chain's CDR3 is CASSQEFGDNYGYTF. The DNA for the CDR3 is TGTGCCAGCAGCCAAGAGTTCGGAGATAACTATGGCTACACCTTC. This chain connects TRBV4-2 to TRBJ1-2; D not certain. Trimming cost V 0 bases and J 1 base, with 9 bases left between them. Germline assignment: CDR1 LGHNA and CDR2 YNFKEQ. The CDR3 has 15 residues.

CDR3 DNA sequence: TGTGCCAGCAGCTTAGGTACAGGTGAGCAGTTCTTC. Its translation: CASSLGTGEQFF. The chain uses TRBV11-2 and TRBJ2-1, with a possible D match to TRBD1 (5 bases). This CDR3 has 12 amino acids. V lost 1 base to trimming and J lost 9 bases, with 7 bases between them. Germline V CDR1 and CDR2: SGHAT, FQNNGV.

J is TRBJ1-1 and V is TRBV6-2 or TRBV6-3; perhaps TRBD1 as D (6 bases). Trimming took off 2 bases at V and 4 bases at J, with 14 bases between the two ends. This CDR3 region has 15 residues. Germline CDR1 reads MNHEY; CDR2 reads SVGEGT. The CDR3 DNA sequence: TGTGCCAGCAGTTACCTGGGGGGCGGAGGCACTGAAGCTTTCTTT. Translated: CASSYLGGGGTEAFF.

The V gene is TRBV7-2, the J gene TRBJ1-1; unclear D gene. The CDR3 spans 15 residues. Trimming removed 4 bases from V and 4 bases from J, with 16 bases in between. From germline, CDR1 is SGHTA and CDR2 FQGNSA. The CDR3 region is CASSSYRRMGTEAFF. CDR3 sequence (DNA): TGTGCCAGCAGCTCCTACCGGCGAATGGGCACTGAAGCTTTCTTT.

CDR3 bases: TGTGCCAGCAGTCCAACTAGCGGGGCCATCTACGAGCAGTACTTC. Protein sequence: CASSPTSGAIYEQYF. The chain joins TRBV7-6 to TRBJ2-7, with 10 bases identical to TRBD2. Trimming cost V 6 bases and J 3 bases; bases outside gene matches: 8. Germline V CDR1 and CDR2: SGHVS, FNYEAQ. The CDR3 loop spans 15 amino acids.

The chain joins TRBV20-1 to TRBJ2-7; D is unresolved. Germline V gene lookup returns CDR1 DFQATT and CDR2 SNEGSKA (reference sequence). The CDR3 length is 12 residues. Deletions cut 3 bases from V and 4 bases from J, with 10 bases between. The chain's CDR3 is CSASAISYEQYF. In nucleotides, the CDR3 is TGCAGTGCTAGTGCCATATCGTACGAGCAGTACTTC.

The DNA for the CDR3 is TGTGCCAGCATGCCCGACAGGTCTTTCTACGAGCAGTACTTC. Protein sequence: CASMPDRSFYEQYF. J is TRBJ2-7 and V is TRBV25-1; D possibly corresponds to TRBD1 (6 bases). CDR3 length: 14 amino acids. From germline, CDR1 is MGHDK and CDR2 SYGVNS. V was clipped by 7 bases and J by 3 bases, with 16 bases between them.

V usage is TRBV18 and J usage is TRBJ2-5; D ambiguous. V lost 3 bases and J 2 bases, leaving 19 bases between the germline ends. Germline CDR1 KGHSH, CDR2 LQKENI. The CDR3 contains 17 residues. CDR3 sequence: CASSPPTERLTQETQYF. The DNA of the CDR3 is TGTGCCAGCTCACCCCCGACGGAGAGACTGACTCAAGAGACCCAGTACTTC.

The gene calls are TRBV7-2 and TRBJ2-5; the D gene is possibly TRBD2 (6 bases). CDR1 and CDR2 from the germline V gene are SGHTA and FQGNSA. The ends were cut back, 4 bases at V and 5 bases at J, with 11 bases in the middle. CDR3 length equals 13 residues. The CDR3 is CASSSAGIETQYF. Written as DNA, the CDR3 is TGTGCCAGCAGCTCCGCGGGGATTGAGACCCAGTACTTC. Drawing the rest from reference TRBV7-2 and TRBJ2-5, the complete variable domain is GAGVSQSPSNKVTEKGKDVELRCDPISGHTALYWYRQSLGQGLEFLIYFQGNSAPDKSGLPSDRFSAERTGGSVSTLTIQRTQQEDSAVYLCASSSAGIETQYFGPGTRLLVL.

The chain uses TRBV11-2 and TRBJ2-6; either TRBD1 or TRBD2 may fit D (6 bases each). This CDR3 comprises 16 residues. V shed 9 bases and J shed 3 bases, with 18 bases lying between them. CDR1 and CDR2 from the germline V gene are SGHAT and FQNNGV. CDR3 amino acids: CARALMGGCGANVLTF. The CDR3 DNA reads TGTGCCAGGGCTCTCATGGGGGGCTGTGGGGCCAACGTCCTGACTTTC. Complete variable domain (other parts from reference TRBV11-2 and TRBJ2-6): EAGVAQSPRYKIIEKRQSVAFWCNPISGHATLYWYQQILGQGPKLLIQFQNNGVVDDSQLPKDRFSAERLKGVDSTLKIQPAKLEDSAVYLCARALMGGCGANVLTFGAGSRLTVL.

This rearrangement joins TRBV4-1 to TRBJ1-1, with 11 bases identical to TRBD1. V was clipped by 4 bases and J by 3 bases; unmatched bases: 7. CDR1 MGHRA and CDR2 YSYEKL come from the germline V gene. The CDR3 contains 16 residues. In DNA, the CDR3 is TGCGCCAGCAGCCGCCTGGACAGGGGGCGCGACACTGAAGCTTTCTTT. Protein: CASSRLDRGRDTEAFF.

V and J are TRBV2 and TRBJ1-2, with D maybe TRBD1 (6 bases). Trimming took 8 bases from V and 8 from J, leaving 15 bases between them. The CDR3 is 12 residues long. The germline CDR1 and CDR2 sequences are SNHLY and FYNNEI. The CDR3 DNA reads TGTGCCAGCCTATACAGGGTGGGCGGCTACACCTTC. It translates to CASLYRVGGYTF.

The V gene is TRBV9, the J gene TRBJ1-2; D is uncertain. Looked up from germline, CDR1 is SGDLS and CDR2 is YYNGEE. The CDR3 spans 15 residues. V was trimmed by 3 bases and J by 0 bases, leaving 12 bases between them. This chain's CDR3 is CASSGNDGANYGYTF. The CDR3 bases are TGTGCCAGCAGCGGAAATGACGGTGCTAACTATGGCTACACCTTC.

The chain has TRBV19 and TRBJ2-7; D tentatively reads TRBD1 or TRBD2 (5 bases each). This CDR3 contains 13 residues. CDR1 and CDR2 from the germline V gene are LNHDA and SQIVND (reference sequence). V lost 9 bases and J 0 bases, leaving 12 bases between the germline ends. CDR3 sequence reads: CARVTGLSYEQYF. The CDR3 DNA reads as TGTGCCAGGGTCACGGGGCTCTCCTACGAGCAGTACTTC.

The V and J genes are TRBV19 and TRBJ2-7; 8 positions agree with TRBD2. V dropped 1 base and J dropped 1; count of bases not matched to a gene: 9. The CDR3 spans 17 residues. Germline V gives CDR1 LNHDA, CDR2 SQIVND (reference sequence). The CDR3 DNA follows: TGTGCCAGTAGTATAGGGGCGGGTAGCGGGGAGTCCTACGAGCAGTACTTC. It is translated as CASSIGAGSGESYEQYF.

V and J are TRBV7-8 and TRBJ2-7, with TRBD1 identical over 9 bases. V lost 5 bases to trimming and J lost 4 bases; unmatched junction nucleotides: 3. The CDR3 spans 13 residues. Looked up from germline, CDR1 is SGHVS and CDR2 is FQNEAQ. The DNA of the CDR3 is TGTGCCAGCAGCATAGACAGGGGGTACGAGCAGTACTTC. This sequence encodes CASSIDRGYEQYF. The complete variable domain, with remaining parts taken from reference TRBV7-8 and TRBJ2-7, reads GAGVSQSPRYKVAKRGQDVALRCDPISGHVSLFWYQQALGQGPEFLTYFQNEAQLDKSGLPSDRFFAERPEGSVSTLKIQRTQQEDSAVYLCASSIDRGYEQYFGPGTRLTVT.

The chain joins TRBV5-4 to TRBJ2-3; 8 bases are a match to TRBD2. V dropped 0 bases and J dropped 2; count of bases not matched to a gene: 5. The CDR3 has 16 residues. Germline CDR1 reads SGHNT; CDR2 reads YYREEE (reference sequence). Here the CDR3 DNA reads TGTGCCAGCAGCTTGGTGCTAGCGGGCAACACAGATACGCAGTATTTT. It translates to CASSLVLAGNTDTQYF.